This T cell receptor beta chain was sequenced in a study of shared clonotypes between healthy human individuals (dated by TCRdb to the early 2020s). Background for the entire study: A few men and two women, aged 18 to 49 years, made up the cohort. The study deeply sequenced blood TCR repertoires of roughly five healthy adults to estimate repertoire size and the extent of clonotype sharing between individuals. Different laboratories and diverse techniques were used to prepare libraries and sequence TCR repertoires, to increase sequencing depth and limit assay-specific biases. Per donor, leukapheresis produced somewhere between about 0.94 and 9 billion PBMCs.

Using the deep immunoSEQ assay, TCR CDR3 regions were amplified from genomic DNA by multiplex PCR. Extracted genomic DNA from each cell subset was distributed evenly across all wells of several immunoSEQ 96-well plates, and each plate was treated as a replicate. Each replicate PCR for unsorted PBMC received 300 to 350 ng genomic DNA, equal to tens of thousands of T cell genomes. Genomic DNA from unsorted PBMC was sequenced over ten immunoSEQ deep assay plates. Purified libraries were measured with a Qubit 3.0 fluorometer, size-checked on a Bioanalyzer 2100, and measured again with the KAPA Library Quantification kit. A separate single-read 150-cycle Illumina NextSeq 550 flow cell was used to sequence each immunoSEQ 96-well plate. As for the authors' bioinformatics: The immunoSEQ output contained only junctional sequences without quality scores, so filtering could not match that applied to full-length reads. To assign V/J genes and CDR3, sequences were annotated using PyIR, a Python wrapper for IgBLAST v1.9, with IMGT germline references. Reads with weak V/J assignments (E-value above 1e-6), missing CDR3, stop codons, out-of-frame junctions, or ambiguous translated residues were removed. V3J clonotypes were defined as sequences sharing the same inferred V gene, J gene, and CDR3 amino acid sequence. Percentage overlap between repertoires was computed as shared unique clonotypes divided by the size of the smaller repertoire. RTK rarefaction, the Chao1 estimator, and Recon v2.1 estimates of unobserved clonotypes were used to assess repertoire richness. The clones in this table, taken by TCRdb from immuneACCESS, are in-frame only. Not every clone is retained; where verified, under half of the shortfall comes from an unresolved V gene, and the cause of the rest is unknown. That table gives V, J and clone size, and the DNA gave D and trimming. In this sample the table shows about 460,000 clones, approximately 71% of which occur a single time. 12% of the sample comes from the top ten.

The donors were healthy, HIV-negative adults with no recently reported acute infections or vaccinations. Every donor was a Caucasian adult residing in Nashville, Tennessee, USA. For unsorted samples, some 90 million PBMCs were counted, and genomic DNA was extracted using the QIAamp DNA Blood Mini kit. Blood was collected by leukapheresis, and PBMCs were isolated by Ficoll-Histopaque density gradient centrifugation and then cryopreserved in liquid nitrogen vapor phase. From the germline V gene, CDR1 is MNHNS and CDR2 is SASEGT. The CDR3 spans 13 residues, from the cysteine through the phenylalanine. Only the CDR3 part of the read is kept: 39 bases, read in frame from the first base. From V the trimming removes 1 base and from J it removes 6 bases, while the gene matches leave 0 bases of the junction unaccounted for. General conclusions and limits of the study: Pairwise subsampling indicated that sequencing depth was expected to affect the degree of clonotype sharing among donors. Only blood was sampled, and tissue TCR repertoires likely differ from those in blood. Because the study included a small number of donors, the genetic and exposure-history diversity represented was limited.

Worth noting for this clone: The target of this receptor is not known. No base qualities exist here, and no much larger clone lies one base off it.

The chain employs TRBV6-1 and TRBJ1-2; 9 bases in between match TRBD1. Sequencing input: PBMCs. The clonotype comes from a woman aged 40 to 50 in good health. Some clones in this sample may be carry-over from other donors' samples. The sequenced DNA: TGTGCCAGCAGTGAAGGGACAGGGGATGGCTACACCTTC. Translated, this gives CASSEGTGDGYTF.